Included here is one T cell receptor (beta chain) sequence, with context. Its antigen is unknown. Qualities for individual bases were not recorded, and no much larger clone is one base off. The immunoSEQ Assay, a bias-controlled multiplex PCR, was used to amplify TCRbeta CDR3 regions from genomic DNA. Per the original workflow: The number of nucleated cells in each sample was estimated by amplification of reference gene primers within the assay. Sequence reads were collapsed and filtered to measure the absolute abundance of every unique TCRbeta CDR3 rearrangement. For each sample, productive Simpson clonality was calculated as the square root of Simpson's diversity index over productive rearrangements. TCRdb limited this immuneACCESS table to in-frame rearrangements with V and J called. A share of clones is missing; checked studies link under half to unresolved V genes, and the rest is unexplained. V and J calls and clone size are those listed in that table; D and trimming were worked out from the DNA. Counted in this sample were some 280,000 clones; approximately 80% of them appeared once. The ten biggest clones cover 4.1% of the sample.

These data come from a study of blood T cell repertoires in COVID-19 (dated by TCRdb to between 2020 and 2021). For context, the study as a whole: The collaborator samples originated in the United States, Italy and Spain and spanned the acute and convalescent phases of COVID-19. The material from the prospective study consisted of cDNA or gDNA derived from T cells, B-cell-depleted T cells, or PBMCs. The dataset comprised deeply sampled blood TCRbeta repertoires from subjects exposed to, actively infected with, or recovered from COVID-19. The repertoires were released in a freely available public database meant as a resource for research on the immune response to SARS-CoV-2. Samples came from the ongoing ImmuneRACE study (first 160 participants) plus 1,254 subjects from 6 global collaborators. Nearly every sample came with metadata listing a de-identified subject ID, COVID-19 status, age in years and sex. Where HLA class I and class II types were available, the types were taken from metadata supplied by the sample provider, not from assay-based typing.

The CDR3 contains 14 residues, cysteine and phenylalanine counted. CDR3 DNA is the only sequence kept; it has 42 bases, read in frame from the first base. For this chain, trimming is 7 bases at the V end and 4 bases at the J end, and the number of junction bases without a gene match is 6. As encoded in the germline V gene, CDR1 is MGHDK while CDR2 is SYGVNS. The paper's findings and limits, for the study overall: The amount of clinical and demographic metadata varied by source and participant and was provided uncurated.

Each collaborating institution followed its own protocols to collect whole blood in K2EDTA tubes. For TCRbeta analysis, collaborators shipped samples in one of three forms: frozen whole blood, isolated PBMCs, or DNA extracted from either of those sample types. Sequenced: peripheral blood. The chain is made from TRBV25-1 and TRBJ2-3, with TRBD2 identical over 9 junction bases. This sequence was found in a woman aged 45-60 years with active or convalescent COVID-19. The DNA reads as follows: TGTGCCAGCATCGGCGGGAGGGGTTCAGATACGCAGTATTTT. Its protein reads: CASIGGRGSDTQYF.